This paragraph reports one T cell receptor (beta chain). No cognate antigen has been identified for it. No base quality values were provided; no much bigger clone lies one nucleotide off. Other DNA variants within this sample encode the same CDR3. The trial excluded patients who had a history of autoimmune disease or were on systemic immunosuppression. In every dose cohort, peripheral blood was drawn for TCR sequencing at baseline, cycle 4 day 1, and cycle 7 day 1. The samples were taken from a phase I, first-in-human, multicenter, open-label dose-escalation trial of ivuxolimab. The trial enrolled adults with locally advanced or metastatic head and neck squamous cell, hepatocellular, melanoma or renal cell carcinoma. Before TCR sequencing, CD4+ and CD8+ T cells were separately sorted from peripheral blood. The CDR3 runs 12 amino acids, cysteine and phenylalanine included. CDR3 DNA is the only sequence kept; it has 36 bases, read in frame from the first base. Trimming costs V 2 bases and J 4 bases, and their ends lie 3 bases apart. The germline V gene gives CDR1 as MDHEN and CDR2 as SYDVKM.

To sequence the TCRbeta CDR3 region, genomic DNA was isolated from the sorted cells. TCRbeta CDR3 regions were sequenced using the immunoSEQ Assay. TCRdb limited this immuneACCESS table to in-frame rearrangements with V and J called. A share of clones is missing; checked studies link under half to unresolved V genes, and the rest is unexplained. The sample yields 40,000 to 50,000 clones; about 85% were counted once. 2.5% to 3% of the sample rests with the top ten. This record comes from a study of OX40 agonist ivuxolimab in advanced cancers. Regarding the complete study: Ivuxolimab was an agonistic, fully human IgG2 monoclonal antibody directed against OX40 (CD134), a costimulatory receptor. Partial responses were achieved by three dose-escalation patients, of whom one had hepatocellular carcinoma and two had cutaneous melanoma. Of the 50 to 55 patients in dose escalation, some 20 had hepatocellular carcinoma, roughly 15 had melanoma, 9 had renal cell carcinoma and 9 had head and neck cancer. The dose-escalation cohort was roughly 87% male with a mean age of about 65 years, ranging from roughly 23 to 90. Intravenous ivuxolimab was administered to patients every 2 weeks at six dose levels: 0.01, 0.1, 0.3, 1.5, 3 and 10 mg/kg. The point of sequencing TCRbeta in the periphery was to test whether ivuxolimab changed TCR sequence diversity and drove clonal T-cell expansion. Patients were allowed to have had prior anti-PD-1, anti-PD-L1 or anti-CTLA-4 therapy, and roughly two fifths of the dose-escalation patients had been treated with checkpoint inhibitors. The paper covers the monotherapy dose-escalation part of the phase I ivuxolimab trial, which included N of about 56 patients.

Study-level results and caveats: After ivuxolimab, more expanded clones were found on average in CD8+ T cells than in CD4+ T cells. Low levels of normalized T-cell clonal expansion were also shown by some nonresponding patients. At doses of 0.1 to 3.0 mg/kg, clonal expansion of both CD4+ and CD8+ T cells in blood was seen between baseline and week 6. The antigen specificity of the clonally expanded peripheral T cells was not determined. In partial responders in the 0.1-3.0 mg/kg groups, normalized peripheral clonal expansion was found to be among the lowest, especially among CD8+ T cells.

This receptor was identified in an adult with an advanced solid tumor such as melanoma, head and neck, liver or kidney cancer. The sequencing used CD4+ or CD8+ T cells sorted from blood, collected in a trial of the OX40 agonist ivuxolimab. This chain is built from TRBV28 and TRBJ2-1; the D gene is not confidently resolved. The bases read TGTGCCAGCAGTTTACGATACAATGAGCAGTTCTTC. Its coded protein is CASSLRYNEQFF. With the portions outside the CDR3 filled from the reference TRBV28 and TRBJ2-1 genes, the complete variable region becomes DVKVTQSSRYLVKRTGEKVFLECVQDMDHENMFWYRQDPGLGLRLIYFSYDVKMKEKGDIPEGYSVSREKKERFSLILESASTNQTSMYLCASSLRYNEQFFGPGTRLTVL.